This T cell receptor (beta chain) was sequenced for a study of identical twins. Study-level points and caveats: Out-of-frame alpha sequences shared between twins exhibited an excess of low generation probability.

Via MiXCR, TCRdb re-called the 5' RACE reads, giving one row per CDR3 protein. The data hold more than 650,000 distinct CDR3 sequences, with around 5.7% observed a single time. This clonotype was found many times. Its specificity is unknown. The sample consisted of naive T cells sorted from blood. The TCR sequence derives from a man between 18 and 35 years old in good health.

CDR3: CASSSPPTGMYEQYF. As DNA, the CDR3 is TGCGCCAGCAGCTCCCCGCCGACAGGGATGTACGAGCAGTACTTC. The V gene is TRBV5-1, the J gene TRBJ2-7; 7 bases line up with TRBD1. Looked up from germline, CDR1 is SGHRS and CDR2 is YFSETQ. V shed 3 bases and J 4 bases; nucleotides not matched to a gene: 10. There are 15 residues in the CDR3.